These 19 T cell receptor beta chains came from one sample sequenced in a study of blood T cell repertoires in COVID-19. Libraries were prepared by immunoSEQ multiplex PCR; TCRdb keeps only in-frame clonotypes and omits some of them. This sample has hundreds of thousands of clones; 89% occur once, and the top ten carry approximately 9.4%. The source material was PBMCs or T cells enriched from blood (not recorded which). The origin of the receptors is a middle-aged woman who had recovered from COVID-19.

The rearrangement uses TRBV6-1 and TRBJ2-5, with a tentative D call TRBD2 (5 bases). The CDR3 totals 15 residues. Germline loops: CDR1 MNHNS, CDR2 SASEGT. V lost 3 bases to trimming and J lost 5 bases, with 16 bases between them. CDR3 amino acids: CASSDRLAGRETQYF. CDR3 coding DNA: TGTGCCAGCAGTGACAGGCTAGCCGGAAGGGAGACCCAGTACTTC.

This clone appeared once. The rearrangement joins TRBV5-1 to TRBJ2-2; D is ambiguous. Per germline, CDR1 SGHRS and CDR2 YFSETQ. This CDR3 contains 16 residues. V was cut by 4 bases and J by 0 bases, with 13 bases left in between. In nucleotides, the CDR3 is TGCGCCAGCAGCCCCTTTACTAACGCGAACACCGGGGAGCTGTTTTTT. As protein: CASSPFTNANTGELFF.

The CDR3 region is CASSKLDGGVPYEQYF. Here the CDR3 DNA reads TGTGCCAGCAGCAAATTGGACGGGGGGGTCCCCTACGAGCAGTACTTC. The chain uses TRBV21-1 and TRBJ2-7; the D call in the table, TRBD2, was not verified against the DNA. TRBV21-1 is described as a pseudogene. There are 16 residues in the CDR3.

The chain employs TRBV19 and TRBJ2-7; 7 bases are shared with TRBD1. In germline, CDR1 is LNHDA, CDR2 SQIVND (reference sequence). The CDR3 is 17 residues long. Germline trimming cut 3 bases from V and 0 bases from J; bases unmatched to any gene: 11. The CDR3 coding sequence is TGTGCCAGTAGTATCTCCAGCCCGGGACAGAGCTCCTACGAGCAGTACTTC. Translated: CASSISSPGQSSYEQYF.

This clone occurred once. J is TRBJ1-3 and V is TRBV30; 8 positions match TRBD1. This CDR3 has 14 residues. Unmatched junction bases numbered 2, after V lost 4 bases and J lost 0 bases. Germline CDR1 GTSNPN, CDR2 SVGIG (reference sequence). The CDR3 DNA sequence: TGTGCCTGGACGCAGGGGGCCTCTGGAAACACCATATATTTT. Amino acid sequence: CAWTQGASGNTIYF.

This rearrangement joins TRBV14 to TRBJ1-3; possibly TRBD1 for D (5 bases). Per the germline V gene, CDR1 is SGHDN and CDR2 is FVKESK. Trimming shortened V by 5 bases and J by 3 bases, and 20 bases separated the two germline ends. The CDR3 loop spans 17 amino acids. The CDR3 protein is CASSDIPRQWNGNTIYF. The CDR3 DNA follows: TGTGCCAGCAGCGACATACCGCGACAGTGGAATGGAAACACCATATATTTT. Supplemented by reference TRBV14 and TRBJ1-3, the full variable domain reads EAGVTQFPSHSVIEKGQTVTLRCDPISGHDNLYWYRRVMGKEIKFLLHFVKESKQDESGMPNNRFLAERTGGTYSTLKVQPAELEDSGVYFCASSDIPRQWNGNTIYFGEGSWLTVV.

The V call is TRBV27, the J call TRBJ2-6, with no clear D. The CDR3 extends over 15 amino acids. Germline CDR1 MNHEY, CDR2 SMNVEV (reference sequence). V lost 4 bases to trimming and J lost 1 base, with 8 bases between them. CDR3 sequence (DNA): TGTGCCAGCAGTTCACAGCTATCTGGGGCCAACGTCCTGACTTTC. The encoded protein is CASSSQLSGANVLTF.

V is TRBV18 and J is TRBJ1-1; a weak D match, TRBD1 (5 bases). Trimming left V 0 bases short and J 6 bases short, with 17 bases between. The CDR3 spans 16 residues. Germline CDR1 is KGHSH and CDR2 is LQKENI. The CDR3 sequence is CASSPPSTGRRAEAFF. Here the CDR3 DNA reads TGTGCCAGCTCACCACCGAGCACAGGCAGAAGGGCTGAAGCTTTCTTT.

V and J are TRBV25-1 and TRBJ2-1, with 11 positions matching TRBD2. The germline gives CDR1 MGHDK, CDR2 SYGVNS. V was pared by 2 bases and J by 7 bases, with 13 bases of the junction left unmatched. CDR3 length: 18 residues. The CDR3 DNA follows: TGTGCCAGCAGTGAACCCCTCCGACTAGCGGGGTATACTAATGAGCAGTTCTTC. Encoded protein: CASSEPLRLAGYTNEQFF. The whole variable domain, filled in from reference TRBV25-1 and TRBJ2-1, reads EADIYQTPRYLVIGTGKKITLECSQTMGHDKMYWYQQDPGMELHLIHYSYGVNSTEKGDLSSESTVSRIRTEHFPLTLESARPSHTSQYLCASSEPLRLAGYTNEQFFGPGTRLTVL.

This chain links TRBV28 with TRBJ2-5; 7 nucleotides match TRBD2. The germline V gene encodes CDR1 MDHEN and CDR2 SYDVKM. This CDR3 region has 14 residues. Unmatched junction bases numbered 5, after V lost 6 bases and J lost 1 base. CDR3 coding DNA: TGTGCCAGCAGGGGGGGGGATCCCCAAGAGACCCAGTACTTC. Translation: CASRGGDPQETQYF.

This chain joins TRBV7-2 and TRBJ2-1; 8 bases match TRBD2. Germline CDR1 and CDR2: SGHTA and FQGNSA. Trimming removed 5 bases from V and 0 bases from J; junction bases left unmatched: 6. The CDR3 contains 16 residues. DNA of the CDR3: TGTGCCAGCAGCCCGACCGGGACTAGCTCCTACAATGAGCAGTTCTTC. Its protein is CASSPTGTSSYNEQFF.

The rearrangement links TRBV7-9 to TRBJ2-6, with TRBD2 identical over 8 bases. Germline assignment: CDR1 SEHNR and CDR2 FQNEAQ (reference sequence). With V trimmed by 7 bases and J by 0 bases, 14 bases remained unmatched. This CDR3 has 19 amino acids. CDR3 residues: CASTPRGGVKGSGANVLTF. DNA of the CDR3: TGTGCCAGCACCCCCCGGGGGGGCGTAAAGGGCTCTGGGGCCAACGTCCTGACTTTC.

The rearrangement links TRBV27 to TRBJ1-2, with D possibly being TRBD1 (5 bases). Germline assignment: CDR1 MNHEY and CDR2 SMNVEV (reference sequence). V lost 6 bases, J lost 2 bases, and 16 bases lay in between. The CDR3 length is 15 residues. The CDR3 bases are TGTGCCAGCAGAACTCCGTGGGGGGGGAACTATGGCTACACCTTC. Protein product: CASRTPWGGNYGYTF.

This clone occurred a few times. The rearrangement links TRBV18 to TRBJ2-7; 8 bases align to TRBD1. The CDR3 has 14 residues. Germline lookup yields CDR1 KGHSH and CDR2 LQKENI. Trimming removed 3 bases from V and 3 bases from J; junction bases left unmatched: 4. The CDR3 region is CASSPPDRDYEQYF. In nucleotides, the CDR3 is TGTGCCAGCTCACCTCCGGACAGGGACTACGAGCAGTACTTC.

This CDR3 reads CASSTDSGNQPQHF. CDR3 sequence (DNA): TGTGCCAGCAGCACCGACAGTGGCAATCAGCCCCAGCATTTT. The V and J genes are TRBV28 and TRBJ1-5, with D possibly being TRBD1 (5 bases). Germline CDR1 and CDR2: MDHEN and SYDVKM. The CDR3 has 14 residues. The germline V and J ends were trimmed by 6 bases and 2 bases, with 11 bases remaining between them.

The chain has TRBV9 and TRBJ2-2, with D maybe TRBD1 (5 bases). Trimming left V 8 bases short and J 4 bases short, with 15 bases between. This CDR3 has 14 residues. CDR1 and CDR2 from the germline V gene are SGDLS and YYNGEE. CDR3 nucleotide sequence: TGTGCCAGTTCTAGGACATCTTTCACCGGGGAGCTGTTTTTT. It yields the protein CASSRTSFTGELFF.

This chain joins TRBV7-2 and TRBJ2-2; 8 bases match TRBD2. Trimming removed 4 bases from V and 5 bases from J; junction bases left unmatched: 6. The germline CDR1 and CDR2 sequences are SGHTA and FQGNSA. CDR3 length: 15 amino acids. The CDR3 spells CASSSVLAATGELFF. As DNA, the CDR3 is TGTGCCAGCAGCTCAGTACTAGCGGCTACCGGGGAGCTGTTTTTT. The variable domain in full, completed from reference TRBV7-2 and TRBJ2-2, reads GAGVSQSPSNKVTEKGKDVELRCDPISGHTALYWYRQSLGQGLEFLIYFQGNSAPDKSGLPSDRFSAERTGGSVSTLTIQRTQQEDSAVYLCASSSVLAATGELFFGEGSRLTVL.

There are a few counts of this clone. This rearrangement joins TRBV18 to TRBJ2-2; TRBD2 agrees at 7 bases. Germline V lookup: CDR1 KGHSH, CDR2 LQKENI. This CDR3 has 16 residues. After removal of 0 bases from V and 2 bases from J, the junction contained 3 bases not matched to a gene. CDR3 nucleotide sequence: TGTGCCAGCTCACCACCGGGGGGGATTAACACCGGGGAGCTGTTTTTT. Translating gives CASSPPGGINTGELFF.

The chain employs TRBV24-1 and TRBJ2-3; tentatively, D is TRBD1 (6 bases). Germline-derived CDR1 and CDR2 are KGHDR and SFDVKD. Trimming took off 4 bases at V and 0 bases at J, with 10 bases between the two ends. The CDR3 spans 15 residues. The CDR3 sequence is CATSDKGQSTDTQYF. The CDR3 DNA reads TGTGCCACCAGTGACAAAGGACAGAGCACAGATACGCAGTATTTT.